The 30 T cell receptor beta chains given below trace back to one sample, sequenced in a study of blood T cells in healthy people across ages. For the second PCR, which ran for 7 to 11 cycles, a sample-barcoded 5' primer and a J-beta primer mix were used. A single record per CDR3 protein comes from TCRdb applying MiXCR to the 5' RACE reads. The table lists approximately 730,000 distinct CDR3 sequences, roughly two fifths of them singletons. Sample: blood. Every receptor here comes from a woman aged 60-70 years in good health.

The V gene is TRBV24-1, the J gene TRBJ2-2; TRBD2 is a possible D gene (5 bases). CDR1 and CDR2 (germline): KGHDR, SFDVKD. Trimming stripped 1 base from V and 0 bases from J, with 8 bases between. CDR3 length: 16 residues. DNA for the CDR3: TGTGCCACCAGTGATTTAGGAGGAACGAACACCGGGGAGCTGTTTTTT. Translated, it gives CATSDLGGTNTGELFF.

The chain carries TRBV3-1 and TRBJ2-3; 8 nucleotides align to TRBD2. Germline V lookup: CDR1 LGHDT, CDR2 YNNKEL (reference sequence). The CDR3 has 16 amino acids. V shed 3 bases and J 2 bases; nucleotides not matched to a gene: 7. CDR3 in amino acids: CASSQRTSSATDTQYF. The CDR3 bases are TGTGCCAGCAGCCAGAGGACTAGCTCTGCCACAGATACGCAGTATTTT.

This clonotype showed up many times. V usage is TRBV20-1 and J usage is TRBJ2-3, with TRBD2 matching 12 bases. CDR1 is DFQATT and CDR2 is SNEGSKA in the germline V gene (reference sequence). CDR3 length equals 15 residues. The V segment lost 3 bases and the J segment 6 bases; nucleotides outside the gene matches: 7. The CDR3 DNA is TGCAGTGCTAGTACACTAGCGGGGGGTGGCGATACGCAGTATTTT. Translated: CSASTLAGGGDTQYF.

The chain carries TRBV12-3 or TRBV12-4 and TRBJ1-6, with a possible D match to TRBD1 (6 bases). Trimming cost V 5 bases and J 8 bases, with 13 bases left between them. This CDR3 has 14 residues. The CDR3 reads CASSVHREHSPLHF. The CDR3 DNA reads TGTGCCAGCAGTGTTCACAGGGAGCATTCACCCCTCCACTTT.

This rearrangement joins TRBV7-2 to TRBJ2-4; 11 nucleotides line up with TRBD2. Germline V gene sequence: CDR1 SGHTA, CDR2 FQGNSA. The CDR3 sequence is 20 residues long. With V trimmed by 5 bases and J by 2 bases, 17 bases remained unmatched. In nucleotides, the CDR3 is TGTGCCAGCAGCCCACCCAACGACCTAGCGGGGGGCACGACCAAAAACATTCAGTACTTC. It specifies CASSPPNDLAGGTTKNIQYF.

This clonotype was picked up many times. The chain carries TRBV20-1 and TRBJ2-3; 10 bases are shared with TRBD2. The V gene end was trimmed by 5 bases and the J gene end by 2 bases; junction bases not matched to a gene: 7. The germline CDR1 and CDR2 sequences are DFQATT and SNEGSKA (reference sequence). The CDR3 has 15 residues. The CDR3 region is CSASPTSGYTDTQYF. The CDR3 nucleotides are TGCAGTGCTTCCCCGACTAGCGGGTACACAGATACGCAGTATTTT.

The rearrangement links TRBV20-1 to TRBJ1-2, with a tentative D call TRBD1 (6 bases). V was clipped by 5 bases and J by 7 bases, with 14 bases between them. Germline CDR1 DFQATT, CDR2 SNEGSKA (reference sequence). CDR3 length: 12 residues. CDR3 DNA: TGCAGTGCTCAGACAGGTCTAGGTGGCTACACCTTC. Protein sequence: CSAQTGLGGYTF.

The CDR3 spells CASRSGGIGDTQYF. Written as DNA, the CDR3 is TGTGCCAGCAGGAGCGGGGGGATCGGAGATACGCAGTATTTT. The chain combines TRBV6-5 with TRBJ2-3, with 9 bases fitting TRBD2. Per the germline V gene, CDR1 is MNHEY and CDR2 is SVGAGI. The V gene end was trimmed by 6 bases and the J gene end by 5 bases; junction bases not matched to a gene: 6. This CDR3 spans 14 amino acids.

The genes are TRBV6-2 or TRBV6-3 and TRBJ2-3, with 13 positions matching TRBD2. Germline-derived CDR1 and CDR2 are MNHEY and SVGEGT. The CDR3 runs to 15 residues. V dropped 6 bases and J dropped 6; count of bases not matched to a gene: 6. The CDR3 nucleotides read TGTGCCAGCAGCTGGACTAGCGGGGGAGGGGATACGCAGTATTTT. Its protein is CASSWTSGGGDTQYF.

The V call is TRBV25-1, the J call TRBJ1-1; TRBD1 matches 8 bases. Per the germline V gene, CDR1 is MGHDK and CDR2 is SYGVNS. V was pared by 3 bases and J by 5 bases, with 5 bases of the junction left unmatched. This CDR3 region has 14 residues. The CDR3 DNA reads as TGTGCCAGCAGTGATCGACAGGGGAGGACTGAAGCTTTCTTT. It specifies CASSDRQGRTEAFF.

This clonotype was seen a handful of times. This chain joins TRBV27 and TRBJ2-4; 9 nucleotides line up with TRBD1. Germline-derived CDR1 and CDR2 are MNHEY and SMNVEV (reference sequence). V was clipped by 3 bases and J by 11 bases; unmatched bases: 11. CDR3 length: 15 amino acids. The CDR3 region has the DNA TGTGCCAGCAGTTTCACCGGGACAGGGTGGAGGGTTCAGTACTTC. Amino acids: CASSFTGTGWRVQYF.

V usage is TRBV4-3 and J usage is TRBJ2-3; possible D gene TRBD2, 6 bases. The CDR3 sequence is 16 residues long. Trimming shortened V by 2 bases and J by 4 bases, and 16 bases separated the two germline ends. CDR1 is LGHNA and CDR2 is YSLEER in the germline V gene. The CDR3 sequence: CASSQRTTAPADTQYF. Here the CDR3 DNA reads TGCGCCAGCAGCCAAAGGACTACCGCTCCTGCAGATACGCAGTATTTT.

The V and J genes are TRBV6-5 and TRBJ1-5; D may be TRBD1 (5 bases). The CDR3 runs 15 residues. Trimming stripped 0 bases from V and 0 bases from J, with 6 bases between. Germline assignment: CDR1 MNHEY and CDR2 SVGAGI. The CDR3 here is CASSYSQASNQPQHF. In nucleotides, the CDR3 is TGTGCCAGCAGTTACTCACAGGCTAGCAATCAGCCCCAGCATTTT.

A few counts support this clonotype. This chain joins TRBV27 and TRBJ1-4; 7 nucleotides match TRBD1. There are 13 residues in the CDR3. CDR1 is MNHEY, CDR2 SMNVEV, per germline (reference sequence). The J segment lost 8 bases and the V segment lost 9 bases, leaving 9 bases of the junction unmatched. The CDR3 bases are TGTGCCAGGGGGACAGCTGGTAACGAAAAACTGTTTTTT. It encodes CARGTAGNEKLFF.

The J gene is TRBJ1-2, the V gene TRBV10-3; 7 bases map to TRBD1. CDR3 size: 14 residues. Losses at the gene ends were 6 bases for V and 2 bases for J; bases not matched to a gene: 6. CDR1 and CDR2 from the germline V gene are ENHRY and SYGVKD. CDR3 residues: CAISGGGQNYGYTF. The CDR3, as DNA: TGTGCCATCAGCGGGGGGGGACAGAACTATGGCTACACCTTC.

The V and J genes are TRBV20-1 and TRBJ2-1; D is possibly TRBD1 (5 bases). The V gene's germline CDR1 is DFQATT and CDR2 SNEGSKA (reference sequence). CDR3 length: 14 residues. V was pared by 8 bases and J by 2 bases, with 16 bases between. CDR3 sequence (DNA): TGCAGTACCCAGGGTATTGGGGCCTACAATGAGCAGTTCTTC. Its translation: CSTQGIGAYNEQFF.

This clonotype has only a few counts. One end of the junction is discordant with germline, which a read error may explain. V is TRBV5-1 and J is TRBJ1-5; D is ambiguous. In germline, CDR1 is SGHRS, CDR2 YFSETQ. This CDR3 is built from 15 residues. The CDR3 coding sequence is TGCGCCAGCAGCTTGGAGGGTGGGAGCAGTCAGCCCCAGCATTTT. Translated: CASSLEGGSSQPQHF.

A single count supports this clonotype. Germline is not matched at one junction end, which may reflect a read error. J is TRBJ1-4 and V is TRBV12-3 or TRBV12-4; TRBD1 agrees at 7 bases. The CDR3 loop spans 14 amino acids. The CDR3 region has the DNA TGTGCCAGCAGCCCCCAGGGGGGGAATGAAAAACCGTTTTTT. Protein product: CASSPQGGNEKPFF.

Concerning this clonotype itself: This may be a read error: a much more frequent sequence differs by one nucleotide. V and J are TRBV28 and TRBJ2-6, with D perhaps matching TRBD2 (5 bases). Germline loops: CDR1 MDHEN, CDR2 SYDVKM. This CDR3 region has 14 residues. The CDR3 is CASTGEPGTNVLTF. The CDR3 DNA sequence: TGTGCCAGCACCGGGGAGCCTGGGACCAACGTCCTGACTTTC.

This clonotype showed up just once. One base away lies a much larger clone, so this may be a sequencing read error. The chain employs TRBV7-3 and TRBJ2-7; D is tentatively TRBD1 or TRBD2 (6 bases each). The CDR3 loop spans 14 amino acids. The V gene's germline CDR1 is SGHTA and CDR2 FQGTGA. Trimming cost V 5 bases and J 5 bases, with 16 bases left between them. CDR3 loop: CASSPDGGLHEQYF. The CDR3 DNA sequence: TGTGCCAGCAGCCCCGACGGGGGCCTGCACGAGCAGTACTTC.

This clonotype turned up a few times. DNA of the CDR3: TGTGCCAGCAGCCCAAAGGACAATGAGCAGTTCTTC. Its translation: CASSPKDNEQFF. V is TRBV7-9 and J is TRBJ2-1; D is ambiguous. Germline CDR1 reads SEHNR; CDR2 reads FQNEAQ (reference sequence). V was pared by 5 bases and J by 5 bases, with 7 bases between. The CDR3 length is 12 residues.

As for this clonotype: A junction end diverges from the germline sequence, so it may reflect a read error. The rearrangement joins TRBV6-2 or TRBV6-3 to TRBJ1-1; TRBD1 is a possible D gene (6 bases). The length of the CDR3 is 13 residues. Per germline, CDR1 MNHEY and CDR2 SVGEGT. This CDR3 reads CASLTGLNTEAFF. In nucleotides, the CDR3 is TGTGCCAGCTTGACAGGCCTGAACACTGAAGCCTTCTTT.

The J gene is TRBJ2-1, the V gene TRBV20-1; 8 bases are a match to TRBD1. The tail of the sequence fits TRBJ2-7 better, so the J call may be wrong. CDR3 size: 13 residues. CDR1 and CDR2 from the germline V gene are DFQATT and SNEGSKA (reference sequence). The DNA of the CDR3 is TGCAGTGCCAGGGACAGGAATCGCGATGAGCAGTACTTC. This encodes CSARDRNRDEQYF.

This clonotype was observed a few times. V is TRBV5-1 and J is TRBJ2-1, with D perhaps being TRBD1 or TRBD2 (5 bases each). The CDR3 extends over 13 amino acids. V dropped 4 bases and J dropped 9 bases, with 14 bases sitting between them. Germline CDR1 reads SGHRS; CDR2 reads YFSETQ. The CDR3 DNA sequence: TGCGCCAGCAGCCTCGAGGGGAGTCGTGAGCAGTTCTTC. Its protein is CASSLEGSREQFF.

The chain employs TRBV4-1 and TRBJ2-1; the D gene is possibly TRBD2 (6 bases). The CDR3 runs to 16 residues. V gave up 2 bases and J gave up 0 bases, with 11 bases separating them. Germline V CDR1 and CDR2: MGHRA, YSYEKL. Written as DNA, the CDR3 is TGCGCCAGCAGCCAAACTAGCCTAATCTCCTACAATGAGCAGTTCTTC. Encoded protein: CASSQTSLISYNEQFF.

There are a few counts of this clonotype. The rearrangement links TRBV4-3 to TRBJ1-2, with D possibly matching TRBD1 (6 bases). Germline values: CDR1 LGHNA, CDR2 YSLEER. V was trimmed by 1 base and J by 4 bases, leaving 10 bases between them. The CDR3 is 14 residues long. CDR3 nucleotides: TGCGCCAGCAGCCAAGGGAAAGGGGGCTATGGCTACACCTTC. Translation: CASSQGKGGYGYTF.

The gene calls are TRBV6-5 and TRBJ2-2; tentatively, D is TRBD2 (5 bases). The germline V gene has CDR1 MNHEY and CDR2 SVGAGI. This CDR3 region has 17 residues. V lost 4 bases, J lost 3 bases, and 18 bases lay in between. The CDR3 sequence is CASSLERFEEDTGELFF. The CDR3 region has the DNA TGTGCCAGCAGTTTGGAGCGGTTTGAGGAAGACACCGGGGAGCTGTTTTTT.

This CDR3 reads CSARVGQGADNSPLHF. In DNA, the CDR3 is TGCAGTGCTAGAGTGGGACAGGGGGCAGATAATTCACCCCTCCACTTT. The chain has TRBV20-1 and TRBJ1-6, with 12 positions matching TRBD1. The ends lost 1 base at V and 5 bases at J; junction bases unmatched: 3. In germline, CDR1 is DFQATT, CDR2 SNEGSKA (reference sequence). CDR3 length equals 16 residues.

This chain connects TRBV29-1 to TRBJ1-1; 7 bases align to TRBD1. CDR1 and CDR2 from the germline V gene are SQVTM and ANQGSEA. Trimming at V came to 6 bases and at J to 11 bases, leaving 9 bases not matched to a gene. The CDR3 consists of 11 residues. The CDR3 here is CSVHRGGEAFF. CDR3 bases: TGCAGCGTCCACAGGGGAGGGGAGGCTTTCTTT. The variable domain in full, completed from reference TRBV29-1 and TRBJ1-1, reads SAVISQKPSRDICQRGTSLTIQCQVDSQVTMMFWYRQQPGQSLTLIATANQGSEATYESGFVIDKFPISRPNLTFSTLTVSNMSPEDSSIYLCSVHRGGEAFFGQGTRLTVV.

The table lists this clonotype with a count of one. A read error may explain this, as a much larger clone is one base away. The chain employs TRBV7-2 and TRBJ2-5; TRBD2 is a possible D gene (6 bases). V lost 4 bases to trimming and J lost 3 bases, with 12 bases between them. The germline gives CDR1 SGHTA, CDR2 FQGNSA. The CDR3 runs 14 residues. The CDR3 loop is CASSSWTTKETQYF. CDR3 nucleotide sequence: TGTGCCAGCAGCTCCTGGACTACTAAAGAGACCCAGTACTTC. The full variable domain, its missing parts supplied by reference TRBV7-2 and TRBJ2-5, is GAGVSQSPSNKVTEKGKDVELRCDPISGHTALYWYRQSLGQGLEFLIYFQGNSAPDKSGLPSDRFSAERTGGSVSTLTIQRTQQEDSAVYLCASSSWTTKETQYFGPGTRLLVL.